Below are 2 T cell receptor beta chains sequenced from a single sample in a study of shared clonotypes between healthy human individuals. Some clones are missing from TCRdb's copy, which holds only in-frame ones; the method was immunoSEQ multiplex PCR. The table lists fewer than 2.5 million clones, approximately 93% of them singletons. Sequenced material: naive CD4+ T cells from PBMCs. Subset meaning: CD45RA+ positively selected. The receptor source for this set is a man younger than 35 in good health. Some clones in this sample may be carry-over from other donors' samples.

To note about this clone: The sample has other DNA sequences that encode this CDR3 too. V is TRBV18 and J is TRBJ1-1; tentative D call: TRBD1 (6 bases). CDR1 is KGHSH and CDR2 is LQKENI in the germline V gene. V lost 3 bases and J lost 0, with 8 bases in between. CDR3 length: 14 amino acids. CDR3 in DNA: TGTGCCAGCTCACCGCAGGGGATGAACACTGAAGCTTTCTTT. Its protein product is CASSPQGMNTEAFF.

The rearrangement links TRBV5-1 to TRBJ2-1, with 9 positions matching TRBD1. Germline V CDR1 and CDR2: SGHRS, YFSETQ. Trimming cost V 2 bases and J 3 bases; bases outside gene matches: 3. The CDR3 sequence is 15 residues long. The CDR3 sequence is CASSLTGGDYNEQFF. DNA of the CDR3: TGCGCCAGCAGCTTAACAGGGGGCGACTACAATGAGCAGTTCTTC.